This TCR beta chain was captured in a study of T cell repertoires in cytomegalovirus infection. Points from the study as a whole: Identification of carriers of CMV plus the relevant HLA was performed using cumulative public TCR beta family frequency.

TCRdb re-called the reads with MiXCR, one entry per CDR3 protein. This sample has 65,000 to 85,000 distinct CDR3 sequences, with about 26% found just once. In this sample, this clonotype turned up many times. Its target is unknown. Germline values: CDR1 MNHEY, CDR2 SVGEGT. Unmatched junction bases numbered 17, after V lost 8 bases and J lost 0 bases. The CDR3 is made up of 19 amino acids. This receptor was identified in a human donor in good health (CMV status not recorded). Some clones in this sample may be carry-over from other donors' samples. The rearrangement uses TRBV6-2 or TRBV6-3 and TRBJ2-3; 10 bases are shared with TRBD2. Here the sequenced sample was CD8+ T cells from cultured PBMCs, taken from culture after CMV antigen stimulation. Written as DNA, the CDR3 is TGTGCCAGCGCCAGAGGGACGTCGGGGACTAGCGCTAGCACAGATACGCAGTATTTT. Its translation: CASARGTSGTSASTDTQYF.